Following are 21 T cell receptor beta chains from one sample sequenced in a study of CD8 T cells in ankylosing spondylitis. General observations from the study: Apparently characteristic of ankylosing spondylitis blood was a TCR beta motif (roughly eight highly homologous variants).

These receptors are not linked to any known antigen. TCRdb ran MiXCR on the 5' RACE reads and lists one entry per CDR3 protein. The repertoire includes under 450,000 distinct CDR3 sequences, about a sixth of them detected once, and 0.95% to 1.1% sits in the top ten. Sample: blood, either unsorted or a sorted T cell fraction (not recorded which). The receptors shown here come from a male donor with ankylosing spondylitis.

This clonotype was seen more than once but under ten times. The chain is built from TRBV5-1 and TRBJ2-1; unclear D gene. CDR1 and CDR2 (germline): SGHRS, YFSETQ. CDR3 length: 16 residues. Trimming removed 1 base at V and 5 bases at J, with 16 bases between. The CDR3 reads CASSLIPGDTNNEQFF. The CDR3 region has the DNA TGCGCCAGCAGCTTGATCCCTGGGGATACCAACAATGAGCAGTTCTTC.

The table lists this clonotype with a few counts. V gene TRBV4-1 combines with J gene TRBJ2-7; D gene unclear. Germline lookup yields CDR1 MGHRA and CDR2 YSYEKL. The CDR3 is 13 amino acids. V lost 4 bases and J 6 bases, leaving 13 bases between the germline ends. The CDR3 coding sequence is TGCGCCAGCAGCCCAGACTGGGAATCCGAGCAGTACTTC. The encoded protein is CASSPDWESEQYF.

J is TRBJ2-1 and V is TRBV28; D might be TRBD2 (6 bases). Trimming cost V 2 bases and J 7 bases, with 18 bases left between them. The CDR3 has 16 amino acids. Germline assignment: CDR1 MDHEN and CDR2 SYDVKM. CDR3 amino acids: CASSLEGGIVWNEQFF. The CDR3 region has the DNA TGTGCCAGCAGTTTAGAGGGCGGGATAGTTTGGAATGAGCAGTTCTTC.

This clonotype was seen repeatedly, ten times or more. The chain is built from TRBV29-1 and TRBJ2-3; TRBD2 matches at 15 bases. The CDR3 spans 15 residues. Germline V CDR1 and CDR2: SQVTM, ANQGSEA. With 6 bases clipped from V and 3 bases from J, the junction kept 4 bases outside the gene matches. The CDR3 loop reads CSVVGLAGGTDTQYF. For the CDR3, the DNA is TGCAGCGTGGTCGGACTAGCGGGAGGGACAGATACGCAGTATTTT.

The chain links TRBV18 to TRBJ1-1; D unresolved. V dropped 0 bases and J dropped 7 bases, with 12 bases sitting between them. Per the germline V gene, CDR1 is KGHSH and CDR2 is LQKENI. The CDR3 is made up of 14 amino acids. The CDR3, as DNA: TGTGCCAGCTCACCACCTTCCGGGAAGGGTGAAGCTTTCTTT. Its translation: CASSPPSGKGEAFF.

This clonotype was detected ten times or more. In DNA form, the CDR3 reads TGCGCCAGCAGCTTGGGACCCTCTAGTACCTACGAGCAGTACTTC. Protein sequence: CASSLGPSSTYEQYF. V and J are TRBV5-1 and TRBJ2-7; D remains unclear. CDR1 and CDR2 (germline): SGHRS, YFSETQ. Trimming took 0 bases from V and 2 from J, leaving 12 bases between them. The CDR3 extends over 15 amino acids.

This clonotype was counted between two and nine times. V and J are TRBV20-1 and TRBJ1-1, with D possibly TRBD1 on 6 matching bases. Germline V gives CDR1 DFQATT, CDR2 SNEGSKA (reference sequence). V gave up 6 bases and J gave up 7 bases, with 15 bases separating them. This CDR3 is built from 12 residues. CDR3 coding DNA: TGCAGTGCAGCACAGGGCGGAGGTGAAGCTTTCTTT. This gives the protein CSAAQGGGEAFF.

This clonotype was detected a few times. The chain uses TRBV20-1 and TRBJ2-4; D is perhaps TRBD1 (7 bases). The length of the CDR3 is 15 residues. Germline CDR1 DFQATT, CDR2 SNEGSKA (reference sequence). V was clipped by 3 bases and J by 0 bases, with 12 bases between them. CDR3: CSASGRGEAKNIQYF. In nucleotides, the CDR3 is TGCAGTGCTAGCGGCAGGGGGGAAGCCAAAAACATTCAGTACTTC.

The V and J genes are TRBV27 and TRBJ1-1; D gene ambiguous. CDR1 and CDR2 (germline): MNHEY, SMNVEV (reference sequence). Trimming shortened V by 6 bases and J by 4 bases, and 12 bases separated the two germline ends. This CDR3 has 13 residues. This CDR3 is CASRPAGGTEAFF. The CDR3 bases are TGTGCCAGCAGGCCGGCGGGTGGCACTGAAGCTTTCTTT.

The sample holds a few counts of this clonotype. This sequence joins TRBV5-6 and TRBJ1-1, with a tentative D call TRBD1 (5 bases). Germline CDR1 SGHDT, CDR2 YYEEEE. Trimming pared 7 bases from V and 7 bases from J, leaving 14 bases between. The length of the CDR3 is 12 residues. The CDR3 region is CASHWGTGEAFF. DNA for the CDR3: TGTGCCAGCCATTGGGGGACGGGTGAAGCTTTCTTT.

This clonotype was seen more than once but under ten times. As DNA, the CDR3 is TGCAGTGCTACTCCAGGCCCAGATACGCAGTATTTT. Protein: CSATPGPDTQYF. This chain joins TRBV20-1 and TRBJ2-3; D not resolved. The CDR3 length is 12 residues. Deletions cut 4 bases from V and 4 bases from J, with 9 bases between. Germline-derived CDR1 and CDR2 are DFQATT and SNEGSKA (reference sequence).

This clonotype has a count of ten or more. The chain joins TRBV20-1 to TRBJ1-2, with D hard to call. Germline values: CDR1 DFQATT, CDR2 SNEGSKA (reference sequence). V lost 0 bases and J lost 0, with 5 bases in between. This CDR3 region has 13 residues. The CDR3: CSAREPANYGYTF. The CDR3 DNA is TGCAGTGCTAGAGAGCCAGCTAACTATGGCTACACCTTC.

There are a few counts of this clonotype. The V call is TRBV25-1, the J call TRBJ1-1; tentative D call: TRBD1 (6 bases). V dropped 7 bases and J dropped 1 base, with 16 bases sitting between them. CDR3 length equals 15 residues. Germline V gene data show CDR1 as MGHDK and CDR2 as SYGVNS. For the CDR3, the DNA is TGTGCCAGCACAAGAACGGGGGCCAAGAACACTGAAGCTTTCTTT. Translating it yields CASTRTGAKNTEAFF.

This clonotype occurred a few times. V and J are TRBV20-1 and TRBJ2-1; the D is unclear. The germline V gene has CDR1 DFQATT and CDR2 SNEGSKA (reference sequence). The CDR3 consists of 11 residues. Trimming removed 3 bases from V and 13 bases from J, with 13 bases in between. The CDR3 region has the DNA TGCAGTGCTAGTGGGCTTGGGAACCAGTTCTTC. This gives the protein CSASGLGNQFF.

The table lists this clonotype with a few counts. This chain links TRBV5-1 with TRBJ2-7; no definite D call. The CDR3 contains 14 residues. The ends were cut back, 0 bases at V and 5 bases at J, with 12 bases in the middle. The germline gives CDR1 SGHRS, CDR2 YFSETQ. In DNA form, the CDR3 reads TGCGCCAGCAGCTTGGCCTCGGGCTTCGACGAGCAGTACTTC. Translated: CASSLASGFDEQYF. The whole variable domain, remainder taken from reference TRBV5-1 and TRBJ2-7, is KAGVTQTPRYLIKTRGQQVTLSCSPISGHRSVSWYQQTPGQGLQFLFEYFSETQRNKGNFPGRFSGRQFSNSRSEMNVSTLELGDSALYLCASSLASGFDEQYFGPGTRLTVT.

On this clonotype: Because it lacks the conserved phenylalanine or tryptophan at the end, this CDR3 is likely a read error. The chain has TRBV3-1 and TRBJ1-1; tentatively, D is TRBD1 (5 bases). Germline CDR1 LGHDT, CDR2 YNNKEL (reference sequence). V lost 1 base, J lost 11 bases, and 26 bases lay in between. The CDR3 is 17 amino acids. CDR3 sequence: CASSQVPLVQAGNLAFL. The CDR3 coding sequence is TGTGCCAGCAGCCAAGTTCCGCTCGTTCAGGCAGGGAACTTGGCTTTCTTA.

This chain links TRBV5-1 with TRBJ2-1, with no clear D. This CDR3 has 14 amino acids. CDR1 and CDR2 (germline): SGHRS, YFSETQ. V was shortened by 4 bases and J by 0 bases, with 8 bases between the two germline ends. The CDR3 DNA reads TGCGCCAGCAGCATTGGGGACTCCTACAATGAGCAGTTCTTC. Residues: CASSIGDSYNEQFF.

The V and J genes are TRBV24-1 and TRBJ2-2, with D possibly matching TRBD2 (5 bases). Germline lookup yields CDR1 KGHDR and CDR2 SFDVKD. The V end was cut by 4 bases, the J end by 1 base, with 15 bases between. The length of the CDR3 is 17 residues. The CDR3 bases are TGTGCCACCAGTGACCACGGGAAGTTCTTGAACACCGGGGAGCTGTTTTTT. This gives the protein CATSDHGKFLNTGELFF.

This clonotype turned up a few times. The chain couples TRBV7-2 to TRBJ1-1, with a tentative D call TRBD1 (6 bases). Germline-derived CDR1 and CDR2 are SGHTA and FQGNSA. Trimming pared 5 bases from V and 0 bases from J, leaving 10 bases between. The CDR3 contains 14 residues. The CDR3 nucleotides read TGTGCCAGCAGCCATGGGACAATGAACACTGAAGCTTTCTTT. It is translated as CASSHGTMNTEAFF.

This clonotype has a handful of counts. The V call is TRBV29-1, the J call TRBJ1-4; the D is unclear. Germline V gene sequence: CDR1 SQVTM, CDR2 ANQGSEA. The CDR3 has 14 amino acids. The ends were cut back, 5 bases at V and 8 bases at J, with 18 bases in the middle. CDR3 in amino acids: CSVSDAEGREKLFF. CDR3 in DNA: TGCAGCGTTTCTGACGCGGAGGGCCGCGAAAAACTGTTTTTT.

This clonotype occurred a few times. V and J are TRBV30 and TRBJ1-2; D is possibly TRBD1 (6 bases). The CDR3 has 13 amino acids. In germline, CDR1 is GTSNPN, CDR2 SVGIG (reference sequence). CDR3 nucleotide sequence: TGTGCGTTAGCACAGGGATTAACGAGTGGCTACACCTTC. The encoded protein is CALAQGLTSGYTF.